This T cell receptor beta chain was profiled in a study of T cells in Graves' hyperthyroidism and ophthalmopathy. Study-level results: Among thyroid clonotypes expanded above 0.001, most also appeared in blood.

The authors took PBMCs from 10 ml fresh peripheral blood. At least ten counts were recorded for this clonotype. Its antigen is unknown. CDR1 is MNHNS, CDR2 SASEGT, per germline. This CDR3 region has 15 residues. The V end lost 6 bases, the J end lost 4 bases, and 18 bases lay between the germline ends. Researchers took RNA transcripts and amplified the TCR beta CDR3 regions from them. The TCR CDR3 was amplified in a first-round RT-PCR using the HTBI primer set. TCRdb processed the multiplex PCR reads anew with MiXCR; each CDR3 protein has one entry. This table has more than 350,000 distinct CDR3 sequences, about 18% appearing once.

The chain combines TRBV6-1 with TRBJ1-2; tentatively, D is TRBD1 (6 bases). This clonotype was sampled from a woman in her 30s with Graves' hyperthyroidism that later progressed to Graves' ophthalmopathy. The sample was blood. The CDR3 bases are TGTGCCAGCAGCCCCCGCCGGGGGGGCATCTATGGCTACACCTTC. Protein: CASSPRRGGIYGYTF.